The rows below give T cell receptor beta chains drawn from one sample of a study of cytomegalovirus exposure and HLA in healthy donors. TCRdb's copy holds only in-frame clones and misses some; the assay was immunoSEQ multiplex PCR. The sample lists fewer than 350,000 clones, 80% to 90% occurring once. Sequenced sample: PBMCs. All receptors come from a woman younger than 35 in good health and CMV-seronegative. Both conserved end residues are part of each CDR3. Fields, in order: J gene, clone size, V gene, D gene, CDR3 DNA, CDR3 protein. A D gene is named only where the DNA matches it firmly. The size of a clone is reported for some rows only, either as once, few or many, or as a class for expanded clones.

>TRBJ2-5|.|TRBV2|.
TGTGCCAGCAGTGAAGCGCCTGCGGGGACCCAGTACTTC
CASSEAPAGTQYF
>TRBJ1-3|.|TRBV29-1|.
TGCAGCGTTTTTGAGAACACCATATATTTT
CSVFENTIYF
>TRBJ2-7|.|TRBV6-5|TRBD1
TGTGCCAGCACCGGGACAGGGGGCCCCTACGAGCAGTACTTC
CASTGTGGPYEQYF
>TRBJ1-1|.|TRBV30|TRBD1
TGTGCCTGGAGTAAAGGGGCAGGGGGGGAAGCTTTCTTT
CAWSKGAGGEAFF
>TRBJ1-3|.|TRBV6-5|.
TGTGCCAGCAGTTACTCGCCGGTTTTCTCTGGAAACACCATATATTTT
CASSYSPVFSGNTIYF
>TRBJ1-6|.|TRBV7-9|.
TGTGCCAGCGGGACAACCTATAATTCACCCCTCCACTTT
CASGTTYNSPLHF
>TRBJ2-7|.|TRBV6-5|TRBD2
TGTGCCAGTGGCCGGGGGGGCTCCTACGAGCAGTACTTC
CASGRGGSYEQYF
>TRBJ2-3|.|TRBV11-3|.
TGTGCCAGCAGCTTAGGCCGGTGGGGGCCTGGCACAGATACGCAGTATTTT
CASSLGRWGPGTDTQYF
>TRBJ1-2|.|TRBV2|.
TGTGCCAGCAGCGACGAACAGAGTAACTATGGCTACACCTTC
CASSDEQSNYGYTF
>TRBJ2-1|few|TRBV9|.
TGTGCCAGCAGCGTAGGAGACAGTTACAATGAGCAGTTCTTC
CASSVGDSYNEQFF
>TRBJ1-2|.|TRBV29-1|.
TGCAGCGTTGAAGAGGGGGCAGGGTGGGGCTACACCTTC
CSVEEGAGWGYTF
>TRBJ1-1|.|TRBV27|TRBD1
TGTGCCAGCCTTGGGACAGTGAACACTGAAGCTTTCTTT
CASLGTVNTEAFF
>TRBJ1-2|.|TRBV2|.
TGTGCCAGCAGTGTCCGGGGTCAATATGGCTACACCTTC
CASSVRGQYGYTF
>TRBJ2-2|.|TRBV6-4|.
TGTGCCAGCAGTGACTCGGAAGGGGCCGGGGAGCTGTTTTTT
CASSDSEGAGELFF
>TRBJ2-3|.|TRBV6-1|TRBD2
TGTGCCAGTTTAGCGGGGGGAGTAGATACGCAGTATTTT
CASLAGGVDTQYF
>TRBJ2-1|.|TRBV5-4|TRBD2
TGTGCCAGCAGCTGGGGACTAGCGGCCCTCAATGAGCAGTTCTTC
CASSWGLAALNEQFF
>TRBJ1-3|.|TRBV10-3|.
TGTGCCATCAGGGGGACAGGAAACACCATATATTTT
CAIRGTGNTIYF
>TRBJ2-2|once|TRBV7-8|TRBD2
TGTGCCAGCAGCTTAGTCCGGCCGTGGACTAGCGGGGGGGAGAACACCGGGGAGCTGTTTTTT
CASSLVRPWTSGGENTGELFF
>TRBJ2-7|.|TRBV12-5|TRBD1
TGTGCTAGTGGTTCGGACAGGGGGCGCGAGCAGTACTTC
CASGSDRGREQYF
>TRBJ1-2|.|TRBV19|TRBD1
TGTGCCAGTAGTATCGAGACAGGGACCCCCGGCTACACCTTC
CASSIETGTPGYTF
>TRBJ1-1|.|TRBV9|.
TGTGCCAGCAGCGTAGAAGGGACAAGTGAAGCTTTCTTT
CASSVEGTSEAFF
>TRBJ2-7|.|TRBV7-2|.
TGTGCCAGCAGCTTAGAGCTAGCGTGGCCCTACGAGCAGTACTTC
CASSLELAWPYEQYF
>TRBJ1-5|.|TRBV19|TRBD1
TGTGCCAGTGGGACAGGGGCTGGCAATCAGCCCCAGCATTTT
CASGTGAGNQPQHF
>TRBJ2-7|.|TRBV4-1|TRBD1
TGCGCCAGCAGCCCCGGACAGGCGAGCTCCTACGAGCAGTACTTC
CASSPGQASSYEQYF
>TRBJ2-7|.|TRBV13|.
TGTGCCAGCAGCATGCTCACGAACTCCGAGCAGTACTTC
CASSMLTNSEQYF
>TRBJ1-5|.|TRBV27|.
TGTGCCAGCAGTTTGTACGGCGCGGCCGACTATAGCAATCAGCCCCAGCATTTT
CASSLYGAADYSNQPQHF
>TRBJ1-5|.|TRBV18|.
TGTGCCAGCTCACCAACCTATAGCAATCAGCCCCAGCATTTT
CASSPTYSNQPQHF
>TRBJ1-4|.|TRBV6-6|TRBD1
TGTGCCAGCAGTAGCGGACAGGGGGCGTCACGTGAAAAACTGTTTTTT
CASSSGQGASREKLFF